This T cell receptor (beta chain) was sequenced during a study of control samples from healthy donors and cancer patients. This clone has only one observation. The protocol was immunoSEQ multiplex PCR, while the TCRdb copy is restricted to in-frame clones and leaves out a portion. The sample records some 140,000 clones, around 95% being singletons. The CDR3 covers 13 residues. The V and J ends lost 3 bases and 10 bases respectively, with 13 bases between them. Germline V gene data show CDR1 as SEHNR and CDR2 as FQNEAQ (reference sequence). The J gene is TRBJ2-1, the V gene TRBV7-9; D remains unclear. The receptor comes from a man in his forties in good health. Sequenced material: blood. Here the CDR3 DNA reads TGTGCCAGCAGCTTTAGTCCTCCTAGAGAGCAGTTCTTC. This gives the protein CASSFSPPREQFF.